This TCR beta chain was identified during a study of low-dose radiotherapy and immunotherapy resistance in tumors. Time point described: after trial treatment. The treatment denotes: LDRT plus nivolumab, ipilimumab, low-dose cyclophosphamide and aspirin (RACIN trial). The germline CDR1 and CDR2 sequences are MNHGY and SAAAGT. CDR3 size: 15 residues. First-strand cDNA relied on TRAV- and TRBV-specific primers spanning alpha and beta chains. With a V-primer adapter and a constant-region primer, TCRs were amplified for around 20 PCR cycles. MiXCR, applied by TCRdb to the reads, yields one record per CDR3 protein. The sample includes about 80,000 distinct CDR3 sequences, about a sixth of them seen just once. This clonotype has just a few counts. With only one base between it and a far larger clone, this is likely a read error.

The clonotype was recovered from a male donor with prostate cancer. The J gene is TRBJ2-5, the V gene TRBV6-8, with 7 bases matching TRBD1. This specimen consisted of PBMCs, obtained after low-dose radiotherapy plus immunotherapy. CDR3 in DNA: TGTGTCAGCAGTCAGACAGGGTCCCTCGGAGAGACCCAGTACTTC. Encoded protein: CVSSQTGSLGETQYF.